The source of this TCR beta chain is a study of T cells in Graves' hyperthyroidism and ophthalmopathy. The table lists this clonotype with a few counts. Using RNA transcripts as the source, TCR beta CDR3 regions were amplified. TCR CDR3 regions were first amplified by RT-PCR with HTBI primers. TCRdb fed the multiplex PCR reads into MiXCR, producing one record per CDR3 protein. The table records some 600,000 distinct CDR3 sequences, 11% to 15% of them present only once. The TCR sequence derives from a woman aged 30 to 39 with Graves' hyperthyroidism that later progressed to Graves' ophthalmopathy. The specimen sequenced was blood.

The CDR3, as DNA: TGCGCCAGCAGCCAAGATGAGGCGGAGGACAATGAGCAGTTCTTC. As protein: CASSQDEAEDNEQFF. The chain links TRBV4-1 to TRBJ2-1; D might be TRBD2 (5 bases). Germline V lookup: CDR1 MGHRA, CDR2 YSYEKL. The CDR3 runs 15 residues. Trimming took off 0 bases at V and 5 bases at J, with 11 bases between the two ends.